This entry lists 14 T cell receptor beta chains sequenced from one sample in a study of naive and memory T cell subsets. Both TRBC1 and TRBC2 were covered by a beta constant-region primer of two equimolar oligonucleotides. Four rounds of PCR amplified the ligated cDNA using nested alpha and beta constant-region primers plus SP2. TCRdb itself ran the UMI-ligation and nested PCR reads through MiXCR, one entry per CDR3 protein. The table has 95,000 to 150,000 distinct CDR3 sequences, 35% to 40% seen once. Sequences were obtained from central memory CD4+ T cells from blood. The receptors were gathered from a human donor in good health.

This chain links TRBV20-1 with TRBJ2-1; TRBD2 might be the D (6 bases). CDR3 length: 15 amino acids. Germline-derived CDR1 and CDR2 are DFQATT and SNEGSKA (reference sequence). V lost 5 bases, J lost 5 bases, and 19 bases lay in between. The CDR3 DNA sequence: TGCAGTGCTCGTCTTCTAGCGCGATCCAACAATGAGCAGTTCTTC. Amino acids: CSARLLARSNNEQFF.

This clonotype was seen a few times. The CDR3 sequence is CASSQGGGYTF. CDR3 nucleotides: TGTGCCAGCAGCCAAGGAGGCGGCTACACCTTC. V gene TRBV3-1 combines with J gene TRBJ1-2; D remains ambiguous. The CDR3 consists of 11 residues. V lost 1 base to trimming and J lost 8 bases, with 5 bases between them. In germline, CDR1 is LGHDT, CDR2 YNNKEL (reference sequence).

This CDR3 is CASSLGPGVGYNEQFF. DNA of the CDR3: TGTGCCAGCAGCTTAGGACCGGGAGTTGGGTACAATGAGCAGTTCTTC. The chain has TRBV7-2 and TRBJ2-1; D perhaps matches TRBD2 (6 bases). In germline, CDR1 is SGHTA, CDR2 FQGNSA. V lost 1 base, J lost 4 bases, and 14 bases lay in between. The CDR3 is made up of 16 amino acids.

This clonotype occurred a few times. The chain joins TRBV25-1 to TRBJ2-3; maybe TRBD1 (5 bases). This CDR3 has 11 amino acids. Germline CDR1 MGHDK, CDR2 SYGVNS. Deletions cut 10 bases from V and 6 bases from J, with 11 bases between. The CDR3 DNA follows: TGTGCCACTTCAGGGCTGGATACGCAGTATTTT. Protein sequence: CATSGLDTQYF.

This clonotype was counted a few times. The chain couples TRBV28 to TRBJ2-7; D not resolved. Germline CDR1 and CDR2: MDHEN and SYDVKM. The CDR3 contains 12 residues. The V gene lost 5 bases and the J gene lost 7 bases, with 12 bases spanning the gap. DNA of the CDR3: TGTGCCAGCAGTAAACTGAGAAAGGAGCAGTACTTC. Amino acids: CASSKLRKEQYF.

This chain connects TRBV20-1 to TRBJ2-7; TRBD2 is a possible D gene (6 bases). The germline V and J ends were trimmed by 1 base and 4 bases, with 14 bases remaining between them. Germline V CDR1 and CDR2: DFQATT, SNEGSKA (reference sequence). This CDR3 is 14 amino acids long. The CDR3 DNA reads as TGCAGTGCTAGAGTAATAAAAGGAGGGTACGAGCAGTACTTC. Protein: CSARVIKGGYEQYF.

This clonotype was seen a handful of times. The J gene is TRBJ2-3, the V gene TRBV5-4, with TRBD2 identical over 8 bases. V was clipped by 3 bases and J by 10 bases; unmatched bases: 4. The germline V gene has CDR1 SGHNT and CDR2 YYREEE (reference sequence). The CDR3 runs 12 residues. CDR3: CASSSPGLAQYF. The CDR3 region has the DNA TGTGCCAGCAGCTCGCCGGGACTAGCGCAGTATTTT.

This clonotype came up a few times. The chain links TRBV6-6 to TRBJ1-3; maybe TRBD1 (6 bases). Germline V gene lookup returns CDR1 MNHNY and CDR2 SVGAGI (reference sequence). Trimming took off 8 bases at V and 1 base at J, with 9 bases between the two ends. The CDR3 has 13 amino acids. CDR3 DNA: TGTGCCAGCCACAGGGTTTCTGGAAACACCATATATTTT. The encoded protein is CASHRVSGNTIYF.

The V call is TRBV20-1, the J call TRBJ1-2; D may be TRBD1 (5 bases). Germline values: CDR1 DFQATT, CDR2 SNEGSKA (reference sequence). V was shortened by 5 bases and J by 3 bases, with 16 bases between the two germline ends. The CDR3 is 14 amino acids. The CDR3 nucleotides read TGCAGTGCTCAGGCGGGACTTGGGGACTATGGCTACACCTTC. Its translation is CSAQAGLGDYGYTF.

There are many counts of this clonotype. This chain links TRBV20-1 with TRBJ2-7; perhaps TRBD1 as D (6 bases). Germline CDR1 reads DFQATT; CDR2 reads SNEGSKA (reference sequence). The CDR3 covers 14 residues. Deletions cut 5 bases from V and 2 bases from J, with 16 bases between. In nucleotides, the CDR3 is TGCAGTGCTCCCCTTAAGGGGGACACCTACGAGCAGTACTTC. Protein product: CSAPLKGDTYEQYF.

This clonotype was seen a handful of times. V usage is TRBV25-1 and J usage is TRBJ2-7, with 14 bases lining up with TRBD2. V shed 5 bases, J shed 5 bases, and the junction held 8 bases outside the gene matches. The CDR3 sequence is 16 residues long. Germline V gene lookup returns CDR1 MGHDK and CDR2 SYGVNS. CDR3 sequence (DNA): TGTGCCAGCAGTCCAAGACTAGCGGGAGGGCCGAACGAGCAGTACTTC. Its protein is CASSPRLAGGPNEQYF.

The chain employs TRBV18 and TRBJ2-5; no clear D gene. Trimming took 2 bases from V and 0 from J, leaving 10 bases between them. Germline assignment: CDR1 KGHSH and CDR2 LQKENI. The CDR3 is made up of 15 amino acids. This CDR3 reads CASSPTRSNQETQYF. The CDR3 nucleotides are TGTGCCAGCTCACCAACACGGAGTAACCAAGAGACCCAGTACTTC.

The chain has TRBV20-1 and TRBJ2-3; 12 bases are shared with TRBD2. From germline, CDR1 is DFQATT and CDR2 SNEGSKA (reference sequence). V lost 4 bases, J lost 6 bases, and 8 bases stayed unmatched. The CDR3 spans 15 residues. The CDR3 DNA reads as TGCAGTGCTACCGAAACGACTAGCGGGAGCGATACGCAGTATTTT. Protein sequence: CSATETTSGSDTQYF.

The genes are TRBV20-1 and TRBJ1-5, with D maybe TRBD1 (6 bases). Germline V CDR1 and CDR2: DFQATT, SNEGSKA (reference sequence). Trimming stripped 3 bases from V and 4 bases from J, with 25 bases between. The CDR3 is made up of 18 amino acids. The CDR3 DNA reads TGCAGTGCTAGCCCAGGGAGGGGGAGAGGGTTCGGGAATCAGCCCCAGCATTTT. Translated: CSASPGRGRGFGNQPQHF.